The clone carrying this T cell receptor beta chain was counted a single time. This sample was included in a study of blood T cell repertoires in COVID-19. This table comes from immunoSEQ multiplex PCR, and its TCRdb copy is limited to in-frame clones, with some not included. The table has roughly 390,000 clones, around 85% seen once; the top ten hold under 4%. V was cut by 2 bases and J by 2 bases, with 12 bases left in between. This CDR3 region has 15 residues. Per the germline V gene, CDR1 is SGHTA and CDR2 is FQGNSA. The sequencing sample was made of peripheral blood. J is TRBJ1-2 and V is TRBV7-2, with unresolved D. The TCR sequence derives from a woman between 18 and 29 years old with acute or convalescent COVID-19. CDR3 protein: CASSLLGDMNYGYTF. The CDR3 DNA sequence: TGTGCCAGCAGCTTATTGGGTGACATGAACTATGGCTACACCTTC.